Presented here are 12 T cell receptor beta chains from one specimen sequenced in a study of neoadjuvant anti-PD-1 for oral cavity cancer. The method was immunoSEQ multiplex PCR; TCRdb's version includes in-frame clones alone and lacks a portion of them. Found here are about 80,000 clones, 84% of them singletons; the top ten hold over 3%. Sequenced material: PBMCs, taken before nivolumab (anti-PD-1) treatment. The receptors shown here come from a person aged 40 to 85 with oral cavity squamous cell carcinoma.

This clone was detected once. The chain recombines TRBV7-9 with TRBJ1-2; D is unclear. Trimming shortened V by 5 bases and J by 0 bases, and 22 bases separated the two germline ends. The CDR3 length is 18 residues. CDR1 is SEHNR and CDR2 is FQNEAQ in the germline V gene (reference sequence). CDR3 sequence: CASSPFVDGSQANYGYTF. In DNA form, the CDR3 reads TGTGCCAGCAGCCCATTTGTAGACGGGTCCCAAGCTAACTATGGCTACACCTTC. The variable domain in full, completed from reference TRBV7-9 and TRBJ1-2, reads DTGVSQNPRHKITKRGQNVTFRCDPISEHNRLYWYRQTLGQGPEFLTYFQNEAQLEKSRLLSDRFSAERPKGSFSTLEIQRTEQGDSAMYLCASSPFVDGSQANYGYTFGSGTRLTVV.

This chain uses TRBV5-1 with TRBJ2-3; D may be TRBD2 (5 bases). The CDR3 is 13 residues long. In germline, CDR1 is SGHRS, CDR2 YFSETQ. With 0 bases removed from V and 6 bases from J, the gap between germline ends came to 8 bases. As DNA, the CDR3 is TGCGCCAGCAGCTTGGAGGGCGGGGATACGCAGTATTTT. This sequence encodes CASSLEGGDTQYF.

The V gene is TRBV7-9, the J gene TRBJ1-5; 7 positions match TRBD1. V gave up 7 bases and J gave up 11 bases; unmatched junction bases: 8. The CDR3 has 12 residues. The germline gives CDR1 SEHNR, CDR2 FQNEAQ (reference sequence). The CDR3 spells CASTRGAGAQHF. The CDR3, as DNA: TGTGCCAGCACCAGGGGGGCGGGCGCCCAGCATTTT.

The rearrangement links TRBV6-1 to TRBJ2-1; 11 bases line up with TRBD1. The germline gives CDR1 MNHNS, CDR2 SASEGT. Trimming removed 6 bases from V and 10 bases from J; junction bases left unmatched: 11. The CDR3 loop spans 15 amino acids. CDR3 amino acids: CASSPSRTGGREQFF. The DNA of the CDR3 is TGTGCCAGCAGCCCGTCCAGGACAGGGGGCAGGGAGCAGTTCTTC.

V and J are TRBV10-2 and TRBJ2-7, with TRBD1 matching 7 bases. The CDR3 length is 15 residues. The V and J ends lost 10 bases and 7 bases, in that order; junction bases with no gene match: 19. The germline V gene encodes CDR1 WSHSY and CDR2 SAAADI. Here the CDR3 DNA reads TGCGCCACCTCGGGTGGGACAGCCCTCCGCGGAGAGCAGTACTTC. Encoded protein: CATSGGTALRGEQYF.

The chain recombines TRBV6-1 with TRBJ1-1; TRBD1 is a possible D gene (5 bases). Germline V gene sequence: CDR1 MNHNS, CDR2 SASEGT. The CDR3 loop spans 14 amino acids. Between the trimmed V and J ends, which lost 7 bases and 0 bases, there was a span of 12 bases. The CDR3 here is CASIVGLLNTEAFF. CDR3 bases: TGTGCCAGCATCGTGGGACTGTTGAACACTGAAGCTTTCTTT.

V gene TRBV5-1 combines with J gene TRBJ2-5, with TRBD1 identical over 10 bases. V shed 5 bases, J shed 3 bases, and the junction held 7 bases outside the gene matches. Germline CDR1 is SGHRS and CDR2 is YFSETQ. The CDR3 runs 15 residues. CDR3 DNA sequence: TGCGCCAGCAGTTTTGGACAGGGGGTCAAAGAGACCCAGTACTTC. Amino acids: CASSFGQGVKETQYF.

The chain is built from TRBV7-3 and TRBJ2-1, with unresolved D. CDR1 SGHTA and CDR2 FQGTGA come from the germline V gene. Trimming cost V 2 bases and J 8 bases, with 10 bases left between them. This CDR3 comprises 13 residues. In nucleotides, the CDR3 is TGTGCCAGCAGCTTAGGGGTTCAAGATGAGCAGTTCTTC. Encoded protein: CASSLGVQDEQFF. Full variable domain (remainder filled in from reference TRBV7-3 and TRBJ2-1): GAGVSQTPSNKVTEKGKYVELRCDPISGHTALYWYRQSLGQGPEFLIYFQGTGAADDSGLPNDRFFAVRPEGSVSTLKIQRTERGDSAVYLCASSLGVQDEQFFGPGTRLTVL.

The genes are TRBV5-1 and TRBJ2-7; D gene ambiguous. The length of the CDR3 is 13 residues. In germline, CDR1 is SGHRS, CDR2 YFSETQ. Trimming left V 0 bases short and J 6 bases short, with 10 bases between. The CDR3 region is CASSLDLGIEQYF. The CDR3 nucleotides are TGCGCCAGCAGCTTGGACTTGGGGATCGAGCAGTACTTC.

The gene calls are TRBV14 and TRBJ2-3; D not certain. Per germline, CDR1 SGHDN and CDR2 FVKESK. With 5 bases removed from V and 2 bases from J, the gap between germline ends came to 8 bases. The CDR3 totals 13 residues. The CDR3 bases are TGTGCCAGCAGCTTGGGGAACACAGATACGCAGTATTTT. It translates to CASSLGNTDTQYF.

The CDR3 bases are TGTGCCAGCAGCTTCCGGGACAGGGGGGTAGATACGCAGTATTTT. It is translated as CASSFRDRGVDTQYF. The gene calls are TRBV5-8 and TRBJ2-3, with 11 bases that match TRBD1. CDR3 size: 15 residues. Germline lookup yields CDR1 SGHTS and CDR2 YDEGEE. J lost 5 bases, V lost 2 bases, and 4 bases had no gene match.

The V call is TRBV6-6, the J call TRBJ2-7, with TRBD2 matching 8 bases. CDR1 MNHNY and CDR2 SVGAGI come from the germline V gene (reference sequence). The J segment lost 4 bases and the V segment lost 0 bases, leaving 8 bases of the junction unmatched. The CDR3 length is 16 residues. The CDR3 sequence: CASSYSISSGLYEQYF. CDR3 bases: TGTGCCAGCAGTTACTCGATATCTAGCGGGTTGTACGAGCAGTACTTC.